This passage covers 2 T cell receptor beta chains from one sample sequenced in a study of T cell repertoires in cytomegalovirus infection. MiXCR, applied by TCRdb to the reads, yields one record per CDR3 protein. In the table there are about 210,000 distinct CDR3 sequences, around 6.4% of which are singletons. The material sequenced was PBMCs. These receptors originate from a human donor in good health (CMV status not recorded). Some clones in this sample may be carry-over from other donors' samples.

To note about this clonotype: A much larger clonotype is one base distant, so this may be a read error. The chain has TRBV4-2 and TRBJ2-5; no reliable D call. From germline, CDR1 is LGHNA and CDR2 YNFKEQ. The CDR3 length is 15 residues. The CDR3 protein is CTSSENWTPQETQYF. Here the CDR3 DNA reads TGTACCAGCAGCGAGAATTGGACGCCTCAAGAGACCCAGTACTTC.

This clonotype was seen ten or more times. V is TRBV29-1 and J is TRBJ2-5; 9 nucleotides agree with TRBD1. This CDR3 region has 14 residues. J was trimmed by 3 bases and V by 6 bases; bases with no gene match: 8. CDR1 is SQVTM, CDR2 ANQGSEA, per germline. CDR3 nucleotides: TGCAGCGTAGACAGGGGGTCGGGAAAAGAGACCCAGTACTTC. Amino acid sequence: CSVDRGSGKETQYF.